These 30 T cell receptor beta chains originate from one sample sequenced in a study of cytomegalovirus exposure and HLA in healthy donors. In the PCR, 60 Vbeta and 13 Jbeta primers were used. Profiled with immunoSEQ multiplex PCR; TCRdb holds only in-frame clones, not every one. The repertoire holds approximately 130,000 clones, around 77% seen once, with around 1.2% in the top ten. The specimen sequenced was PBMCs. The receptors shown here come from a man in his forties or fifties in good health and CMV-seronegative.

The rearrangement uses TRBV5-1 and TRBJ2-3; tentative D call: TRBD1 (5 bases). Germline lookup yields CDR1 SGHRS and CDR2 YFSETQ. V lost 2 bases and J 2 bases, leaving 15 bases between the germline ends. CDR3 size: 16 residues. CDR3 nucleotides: TGCGCCAGCAGCTTCGACAGTTCGCCTCCCACAGATACGCAGTATTTT. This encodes CASSFDSSPPTDTQYF.

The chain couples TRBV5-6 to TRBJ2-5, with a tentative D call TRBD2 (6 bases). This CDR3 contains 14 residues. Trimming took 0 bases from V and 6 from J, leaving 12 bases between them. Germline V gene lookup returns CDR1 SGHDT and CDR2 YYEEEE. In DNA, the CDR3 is TGTGCCAGCAGCTTGGGGGGGGATAGAAAGACCCAGTACTTC. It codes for CASSLGGDRKTQYF. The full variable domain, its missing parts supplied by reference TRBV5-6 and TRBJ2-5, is DAGVTQSPTHLIKTRGQQVTLRCSPKSGHDTVSWYQQALGQGPQFIFQYYEEEERQRGNFPDRFSGHQFPNYSSELNVNALLLGDSALYLCASSLGGDRKTQYFGPGTRLLVL.

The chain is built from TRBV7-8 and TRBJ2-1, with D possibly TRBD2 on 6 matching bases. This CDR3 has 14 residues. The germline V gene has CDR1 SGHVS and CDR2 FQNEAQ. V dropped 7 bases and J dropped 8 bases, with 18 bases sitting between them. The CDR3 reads CASTPGGIIYEQFF. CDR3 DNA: TGTGCCAGCACCCCTGGGGGGATTATCTATGAGCAGTTCTTC.

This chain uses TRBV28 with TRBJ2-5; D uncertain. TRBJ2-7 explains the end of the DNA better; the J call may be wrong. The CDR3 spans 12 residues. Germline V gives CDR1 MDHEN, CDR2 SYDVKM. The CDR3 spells CASSLSYYEQYF. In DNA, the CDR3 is TGTGCCAGCAGTTTATCATACTACGAGCAGTACTTC.

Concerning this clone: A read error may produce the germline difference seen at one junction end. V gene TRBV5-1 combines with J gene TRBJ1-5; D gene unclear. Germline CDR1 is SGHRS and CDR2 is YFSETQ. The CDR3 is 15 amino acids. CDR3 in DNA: TGCGCCTGCAGCTTGGTTGGCGGGAGCAATCAGCCCCAGCATTTT. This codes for CACSLVGGSNQPQHF.

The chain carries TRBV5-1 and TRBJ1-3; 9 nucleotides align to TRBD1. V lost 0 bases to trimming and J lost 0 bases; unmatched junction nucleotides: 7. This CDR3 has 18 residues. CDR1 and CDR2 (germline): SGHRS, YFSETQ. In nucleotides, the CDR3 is TGCGCCAGCAGCTTGGACTCCGGGACAGGGAGCTCTGGAAACACCATATATTTT. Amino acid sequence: CASSLDSGTGSSGNTIYF.

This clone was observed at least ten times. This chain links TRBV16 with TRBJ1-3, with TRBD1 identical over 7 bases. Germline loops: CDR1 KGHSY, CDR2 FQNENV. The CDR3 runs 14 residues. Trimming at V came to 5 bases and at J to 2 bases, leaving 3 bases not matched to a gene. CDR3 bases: TGTGCCAGCAGCAGAGGGACAGCTGGAAACACCATATATTTT. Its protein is CASSRGTAGNTIYF. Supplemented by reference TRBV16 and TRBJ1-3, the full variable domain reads GEEVAQTPKHLVRGEGQKAKLYCAPIKGHSYVFWYQQVLKNEFKFLISFQNENVFDETGMPKERFSAKCLPNSPCSLEIQATKLEDSAVYFCASSRGTAGNTIYFGEGSWLTVV.

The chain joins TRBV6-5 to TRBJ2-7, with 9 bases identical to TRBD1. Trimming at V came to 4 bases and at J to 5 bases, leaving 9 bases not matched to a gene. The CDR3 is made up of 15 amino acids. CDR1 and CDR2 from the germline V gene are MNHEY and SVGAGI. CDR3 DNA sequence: TGTGCCAGCAGTTCCCCGGGACAGGGAACCCACGAGCAGTACTTC. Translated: CASSSPGQGTHEQYF.

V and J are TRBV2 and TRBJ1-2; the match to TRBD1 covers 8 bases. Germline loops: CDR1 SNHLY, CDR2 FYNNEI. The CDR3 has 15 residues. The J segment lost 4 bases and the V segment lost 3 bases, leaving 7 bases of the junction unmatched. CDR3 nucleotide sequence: TGTGCCAGCAGTGAGGGGACAGGCCGTAGCTATGGCTACACCTTC. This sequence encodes CASSEGTGRSYGYTF.

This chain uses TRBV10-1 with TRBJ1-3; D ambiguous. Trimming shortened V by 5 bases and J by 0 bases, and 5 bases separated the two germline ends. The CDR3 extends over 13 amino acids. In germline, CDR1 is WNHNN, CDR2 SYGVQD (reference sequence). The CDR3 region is CASSSHSGNTIYF. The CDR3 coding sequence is TGCGCCAGCAGTAGCCACTCTGGAAACACCATATATTTT.

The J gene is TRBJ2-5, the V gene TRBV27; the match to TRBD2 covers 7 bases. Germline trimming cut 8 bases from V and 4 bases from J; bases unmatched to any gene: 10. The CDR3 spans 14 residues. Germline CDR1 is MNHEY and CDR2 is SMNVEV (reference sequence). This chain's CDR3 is CASRTTSVGETQYF. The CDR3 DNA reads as TGTGCCAGCCGAACCACTAGCGTAGGAGAGACCCAGTACTTC.

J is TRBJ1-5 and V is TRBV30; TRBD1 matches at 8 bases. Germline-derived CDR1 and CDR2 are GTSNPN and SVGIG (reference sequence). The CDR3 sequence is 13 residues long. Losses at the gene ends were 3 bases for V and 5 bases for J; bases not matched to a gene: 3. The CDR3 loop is CAWSGQGDQPQHF. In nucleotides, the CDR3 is TGTGCCTGGAGCGGACAGGGTGATCAGCCCCAGCATTTT. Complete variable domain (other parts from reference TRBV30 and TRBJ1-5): SQTIHQWPATLVQPVGSPLSLECTVEGTSNPNLYWYRQAAGRGLQLLFYSVGIGQISSEVPQNLSASRPQDRQFILSSKKLLLSDSGFYLCAWSGQGDQPQHFGDGTRLSIL.

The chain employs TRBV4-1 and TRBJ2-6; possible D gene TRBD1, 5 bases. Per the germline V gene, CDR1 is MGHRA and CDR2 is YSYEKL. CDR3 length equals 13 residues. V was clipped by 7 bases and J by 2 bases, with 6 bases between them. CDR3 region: CASKGTGANVLTF. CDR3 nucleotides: TGCGCCAGCAAGGGGACTGGGGCCAACGTCCTGACTTTC.

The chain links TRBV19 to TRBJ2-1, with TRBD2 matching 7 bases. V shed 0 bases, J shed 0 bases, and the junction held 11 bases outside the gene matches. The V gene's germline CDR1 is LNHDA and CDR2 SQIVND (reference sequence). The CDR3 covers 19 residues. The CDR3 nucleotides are TGTGCCAGTAGTATAGAGTTTGCTAGCGGTCCCAGCTCCTACAATGAGCAGTTCTTC. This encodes CASSIEFASGPSSYNEQFF.

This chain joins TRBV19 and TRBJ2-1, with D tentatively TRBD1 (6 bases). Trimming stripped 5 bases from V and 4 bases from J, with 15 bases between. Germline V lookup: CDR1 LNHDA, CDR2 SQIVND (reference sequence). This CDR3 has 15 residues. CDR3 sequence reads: CASSQTGTSYNEQFF. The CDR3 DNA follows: TGTGCCAGTAGTCAGACCGGGACATCGTACAATGAGCAGTTCTTC. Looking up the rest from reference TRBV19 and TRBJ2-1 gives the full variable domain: DGGITQSPKYLFRKEGQNVTLSCEQNLNHDAMYWYRQDPGQGLRLIYYSQIVNDFQKGDIAEGYSVSREKKESFPLTVTSAQKNPTAFYLCASSQTGTSYNEQFFGPGTRLTVL.

The CDR3: CASSYGTSGPRQFF. CDR3 bases: TGTGCCAGCAGTTACGGGACTAGCGGGCCCCGGCAGTTCTTC. The V and J genes are TRBV6-5 and TRBJ2-1, with 12 nucleotides matching TRBD2. Germline CDR1 MNHEY, CDR2 SVGAGI. The CDR3 runs 14 residues. V was pared by 2 bases and J by 12 bases, with 5 bases of the junction left unmatched.

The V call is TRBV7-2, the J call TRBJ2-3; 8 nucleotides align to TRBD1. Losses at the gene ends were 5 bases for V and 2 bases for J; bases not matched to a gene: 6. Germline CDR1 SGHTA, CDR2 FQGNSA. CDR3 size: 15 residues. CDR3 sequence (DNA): TGTGCCAGCAGCCCACGGACAGGGTACACAGATACGCAGTATTTT. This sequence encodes CASSPRTGYTDTQYF.

The CDR3 is CASTTQGARNEQYF. In nucleotides, the CDR3 is TGTGCCAGCACCACGCAGGGGGCTAGGAACGAGCAGTACTTC. The J gene is TRBJ2-7, the V gene TRBV28; 8 bases line up with TRBD1. CDR1 is MDHEN and CDR2 is SYDVKM in the germline V gene. This CDR3 is built from 14 residues. The junction had 10 bases not matched to a gene; V was cut back by 7 bases and J by 5 bases.

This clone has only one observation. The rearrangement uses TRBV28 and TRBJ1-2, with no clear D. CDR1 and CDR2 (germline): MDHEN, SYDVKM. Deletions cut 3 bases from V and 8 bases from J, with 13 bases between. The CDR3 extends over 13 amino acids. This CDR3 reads CASSFLREKGYTF. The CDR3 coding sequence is TGTGCCAGCAGTTTCTTGAGGGAGAAGGGCTACACCTTC.

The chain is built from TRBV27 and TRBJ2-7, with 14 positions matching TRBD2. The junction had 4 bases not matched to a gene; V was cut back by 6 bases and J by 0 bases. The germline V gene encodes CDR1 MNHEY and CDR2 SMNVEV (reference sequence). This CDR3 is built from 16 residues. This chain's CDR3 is CASRRGLAGDSYEQYF. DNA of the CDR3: TGTGCCAGCAGACGGGGACTAGCGGGAGACTCCTACGAGCAGTACTTC.

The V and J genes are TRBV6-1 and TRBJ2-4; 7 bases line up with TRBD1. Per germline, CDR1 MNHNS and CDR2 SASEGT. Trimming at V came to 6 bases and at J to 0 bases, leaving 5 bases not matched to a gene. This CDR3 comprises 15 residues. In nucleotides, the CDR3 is TGTGCCAGCAGAGACAGGGTGGGAGCCAAAAACATTCAGTACTTC. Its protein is CASRDRVGAKNIQYF.

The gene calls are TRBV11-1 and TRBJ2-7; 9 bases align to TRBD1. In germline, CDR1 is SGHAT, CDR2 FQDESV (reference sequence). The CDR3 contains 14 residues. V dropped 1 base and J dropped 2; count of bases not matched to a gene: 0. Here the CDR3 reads CASSLGQGAYEQYF. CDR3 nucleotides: TGTGCCAGCAGCTTAGGACAGGGGGCCTACGAGCAGTACTTC. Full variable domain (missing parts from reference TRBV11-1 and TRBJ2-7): EAEVAQSPRYKITEKSQAVAFWCDPISGHATLYWYRQILGQGPELLVQFQDESVVDDSQLPKDRFSAERLKGVDSTLKIQPAELGDSAMYLCASSLGQGAYEQYFGPGTRLTVT.

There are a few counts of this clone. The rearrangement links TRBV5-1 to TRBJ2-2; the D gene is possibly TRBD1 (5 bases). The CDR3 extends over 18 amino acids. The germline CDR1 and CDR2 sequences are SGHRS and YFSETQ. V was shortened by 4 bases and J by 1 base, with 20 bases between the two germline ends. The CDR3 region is CASSPQTVTYMNTGELFF. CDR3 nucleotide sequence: TGCGCCAGCAGCCCTCAGACAGTGACATACATGAACACCGGGGAGCTGTTTTTT.

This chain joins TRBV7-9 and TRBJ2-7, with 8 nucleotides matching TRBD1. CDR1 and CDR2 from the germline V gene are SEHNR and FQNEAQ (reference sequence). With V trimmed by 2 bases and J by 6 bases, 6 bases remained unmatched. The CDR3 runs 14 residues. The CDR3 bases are TGTGCCAGCAGCTTATCGGGGACAGGCGTCGAGCAGTACTTC. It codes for CASSLSGTGVEQYF.

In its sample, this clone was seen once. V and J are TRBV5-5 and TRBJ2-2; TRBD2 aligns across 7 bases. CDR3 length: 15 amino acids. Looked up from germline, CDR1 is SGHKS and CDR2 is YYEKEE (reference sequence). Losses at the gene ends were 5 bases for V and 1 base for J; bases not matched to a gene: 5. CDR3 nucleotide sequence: TGTGCCAGCAGGTGGGAGGGCCGGAACACCGGGGAGCTGTTTTTT. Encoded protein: CASRWEGRNTGELFF.

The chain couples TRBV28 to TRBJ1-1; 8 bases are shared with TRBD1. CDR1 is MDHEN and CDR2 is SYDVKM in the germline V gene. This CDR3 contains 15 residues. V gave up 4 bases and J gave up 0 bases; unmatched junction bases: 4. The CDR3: CASSSTGGMNTEAFF. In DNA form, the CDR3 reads TGTGCCAGCAGTTCTACAGGGGGGATGAACACTGAAGCTTTCTTT. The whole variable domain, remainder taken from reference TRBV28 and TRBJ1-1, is DVKVTQSSRYLVKRTGEKVFLECVQDMDHENMFWYRQDPGLGLRLIYFSYDVKMKEKGDIPEGYSVSREKKERFSLILESASTNQTSMYLCASSSTGGMNTEAFFGQGTRLTVV.

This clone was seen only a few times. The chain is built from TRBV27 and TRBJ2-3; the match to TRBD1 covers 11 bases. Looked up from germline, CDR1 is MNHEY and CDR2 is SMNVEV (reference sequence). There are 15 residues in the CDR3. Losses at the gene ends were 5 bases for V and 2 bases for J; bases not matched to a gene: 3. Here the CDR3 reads CASSPDRGHTDTQYF. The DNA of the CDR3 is TGTGCCAGCAGTCCGGACAGGGGGCACACAGATACGCAGTATTTT.

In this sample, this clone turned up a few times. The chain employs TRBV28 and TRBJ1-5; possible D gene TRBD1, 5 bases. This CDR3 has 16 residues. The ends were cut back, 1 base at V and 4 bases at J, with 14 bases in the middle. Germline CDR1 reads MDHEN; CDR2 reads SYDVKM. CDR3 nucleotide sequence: TGTGCCAGCAGTTTATTTCAGGGTCGGCTAAATCAGCCCCAGCATTTT. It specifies CASSLFQGRLNQPQHF. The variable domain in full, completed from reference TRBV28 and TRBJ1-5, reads DVKVTQSSRYLVKRTGEKVFLECVQDMDHENMFWYRQDPGLGLRLIYFSYDVKMKEKGDIPEGYSVSREKKERFSLILESASTNQTSMYLCASSLFQGRLNQPQHFGDGTRLSIL.

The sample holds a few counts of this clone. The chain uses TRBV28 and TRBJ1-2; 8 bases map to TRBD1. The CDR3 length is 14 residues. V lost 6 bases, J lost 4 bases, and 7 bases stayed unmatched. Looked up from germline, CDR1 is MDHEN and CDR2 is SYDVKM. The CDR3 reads CASRGLTGGYGYTF. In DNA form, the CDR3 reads TGTGCCAGCAGGGGTCTAACAGGGGGCTATGGCTACACCTTC.

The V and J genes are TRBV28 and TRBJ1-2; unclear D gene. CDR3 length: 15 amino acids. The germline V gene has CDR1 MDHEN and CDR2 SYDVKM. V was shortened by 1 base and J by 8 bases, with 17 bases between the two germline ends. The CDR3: CASSLSGRPFRGYTF. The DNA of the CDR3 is TGTGCCAGCAGTTTATCAGGCAGGCCTTTTAGGGGCTACACCTTC.